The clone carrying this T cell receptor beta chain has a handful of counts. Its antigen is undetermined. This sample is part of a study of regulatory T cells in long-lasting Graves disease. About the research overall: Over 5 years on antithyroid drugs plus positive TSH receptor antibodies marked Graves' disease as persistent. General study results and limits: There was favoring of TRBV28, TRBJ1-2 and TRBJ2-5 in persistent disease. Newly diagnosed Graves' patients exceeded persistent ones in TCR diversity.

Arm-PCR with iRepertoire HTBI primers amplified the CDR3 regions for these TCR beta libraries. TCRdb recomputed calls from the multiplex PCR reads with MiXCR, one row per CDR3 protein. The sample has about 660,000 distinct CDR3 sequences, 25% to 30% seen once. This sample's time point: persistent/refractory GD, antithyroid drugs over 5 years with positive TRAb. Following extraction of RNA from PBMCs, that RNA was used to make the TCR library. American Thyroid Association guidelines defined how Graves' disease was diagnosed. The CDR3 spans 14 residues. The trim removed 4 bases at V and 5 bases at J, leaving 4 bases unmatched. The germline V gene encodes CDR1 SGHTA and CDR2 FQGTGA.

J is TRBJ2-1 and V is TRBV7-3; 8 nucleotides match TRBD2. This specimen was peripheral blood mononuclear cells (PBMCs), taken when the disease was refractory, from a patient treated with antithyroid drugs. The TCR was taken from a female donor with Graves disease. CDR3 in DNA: TGTGCCAGCAGCTCCGGGGGGGTTAACAATGAGCAGTTCTTC. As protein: CASSSGGVNNEQFF.